This is a list of T cell receptor beta chains from one sample in a study of spatial heterogeneity in lung cancer. From the 5' RACE reads, TCRdb called clonotypes with MiXCR, one entry per CDR3 protein. The sample holds 4,500 to 6,500 distinct CDR3 sequences; 20% to 30% are singletons and the top ten take around 25%. This material consisted of lung tumor tissue, taken at surgery. All receptors come from a male donor with early-stage non-small cell lung cancer. Each CDR3 is given with its conserved first and last residue. Each record gives: V gene, J gene, clone size, D gene, CDR3 DNA, CDR3 protein. D genes are given only for firm matches. Expanded clones are given a class, and other clones once, few, many or no size at all.

TRBV11-2,TRBJ1-1,medium-sized,NA,TGTGCCAGCAGCTTAGGGAGGGACATGTACACTGAAGCTTTCTTT,CASSLGRDMYTEAFF
TRBV3-1,TRBJ2-3,many,TRBD2,TGTGCCAGCTCGGGGGCGGGAGGGGGCACAGATACGCAGTATTTT,CASSGAGGGTDTQYF
TRBV27,TRBJ2-5,NA,TRBD1,TGTACCAGCAGAAACAGGGGCGAGGAGACCCAGTACTTC,CTSRNRGEETQYF
TRBV2,TRBJ2-5,NA,NA,TGTGCCAGCAGGACTCCACAAGAGACCCAGTACTTC,CASRTPQETQYF
TRBV7-8,TRBJ2-1,NA,TRBD2,TGTGCCAGCAGCTTAGGACTAGCGGGAGGCAATGAGCAGTTCTTC,CASSLGLAGGNEQFF
TRBV12-3/TRBV12-4,TRBJ2-2,NA,NA,TGTGCCAGCAGCAGGCAGGGTTCCAGCGGGGAGCTGTTTTTT,CASSRQGSSGELFF
TRBV29-1,TRBJ2-7,medium-sized,NA,TGCAGCGTTGTAGGGGGGGTGACCTACGAGCAGTACTTC,CSVVGGVTYEQYF
TRBV7-9,TRBJ2-7,once,TRBD1,TGTGCCAGCAGCACCGACAGGGGGCGAGCCTACGAGCAGTACTTC,CASSTDRGRAYEQYF
TRBV14,TRBJ2-5,NA,NA,TGTGCCAGCAGCCAAGATCTCGTCCGAGAGACCCAGTACTTC,CASSQDLVRETQYF
TRBV18,TRBJ2-3,NA,NA,TGTGCCAGCTCAGGACGGACGGCGGATACGCAGTATTTT,CASSGRTADTQYF
TRBV20-1,TRBJ2-3,NA,NA,TGCAGTGCTGAGGACTACCTAAGCACAGATACGCAGTATTTT,CSAEDYLSTDTQYF
TRBV7-2,TRBJ1-2,few,NA,TGTGCCAGCAGCTTAAGTATGGGGCAGAGTAGGTGGTACACCTTC,CASSLSMGQSRWYTF
TRBV20-1,TRBJ1-2,medium-sized,NA,TGCAGTGCTAAACAGGGTTTTAGCTATGGCTACACCTTC,CSAKQGFSYGYTF
TRBV7-9,TRBJ2-7,many,NA,TGTGCCAGCAGCTCAACAGGAACTAACGGCCACGAGCAGTACTTC,CASSSTGTNGHEQYF
TRBV27,TRBJ2-1,medium-sized,NA,TGTGCCAGCAGTTTACTGTCTCACCGACCCCACAATGAGCAGTTCTTC,CASSLLSHRPHNEQFF
TRBV29-1,TRBJ2-1,NA,TRBD2,TGCAGCGATCGCCCCGGACTAGCGGGGGTCAATGAGCAGTTCTTC,CSDRPGLAGVNEQFF
TRBV19,TRBJ2-2,medium-sized,NA,TGTGCCAGTACCAAGCGGCAAGACACCGGGGAGCTGTTTTTT,CASTKRQDTGELFF
TRBV5-4,TRBJ2-7,medium-sized,TRBD1,TGTGCCAGCAGGAGACAGGGGGTTGGAAATGAGCAGTACTTC,CASRRQGVGNEQYF
TRBV6-6,TRBJ2-3,medium-sized,NA,TGTGCCAGCGGGGTGGATACAGATACGCAGTATTTT,CASGVDTDTQYF
TRBV5-1,TRBJ2-4,medium-sized,TRBD2,TGCGCCAGCAGCTTTAGCGGGAGTATGGAAAACATTCAATACTTC,CASSFSGSMENIQYF
TRBV12-5,TRBJ2-7,medium-sized,NA,TGTGCTAGTGGTTTGGGAATCGCCTACGAGCAGTACTTC,CASGLGIAYEQYF
TRBV4-2,TRBJ2-5,NA,TRBD1,TGTGCCAGCAGCCAAGATGTCGGGACAGGGGGTAAAGAGACCCAGTACTTC,CASSQDVGTGGKETQYF
TRBV7-9,TRBJ2-3,medium-sized,NA,TGTGCCAGCAGCTTAGCGAGCGTTGGCACAGATACGCAGTATTTT,CASSLASVGTDTQYF
TRBV29-1,TRBJ2-5,NA,NA,TGCAGCGTTGGGGGCCCGGGAGAGACCCAGTACTTC,CSVGGPGETQYF
TRBV5-1,TRBJ2-7,many,NA,TGCGCCAGCATCCGCGTGCCGGGACCTAGCGAGCAGTACTTC,CASIRVPGPSEQYF
TRBV7-8,TRBJ1-1,medium-sized,NA,TGTGCCAGCAGCCCCCTCGCAGAAGCTTTCTTT,CASSPLAEAFF